These 2 T cell receptor beta chains were all obtained from the same sample, sequenced in a study of T cells in Graves' hyperthyroidism and ophthalmopathy. What was amplified from RNA transcripts were TCR beta CDR3 regions. The TCR CDR3 first-round RT-PCR relied on the HTBI primer set. TCRdb reanalysed the multiplex PCR reads using MiXCR and keeps one entry per CDR3 protein. The sample has more than 500,000 distinct CDR3 sequences, about 15% seen once. Sequenced input: blood. All receptors come from a young woman with Graves' ophthalmopathy.

The V gene is TRBV20-1, the J gene TRBJ2-7; D is perhaps TRBD1 (5 bases). This CDR3 is 13 amino acids long. Germline V gene data show CDR1 as DFQATT and CDR2 as SNEGSKA (reference sequence). Trimming stripped 0 bases from V and 6 bases from J, with 12 bases between. CDR3 bases: TGCAGTGCTAGAGAGGGAACAGGACGCGAGCAGTACTTC. Its protein is CSAREGTGREQYF.

The V gene is TRBV4-3, the J gene TRBJ2-7, with TRBD1 as a possible D gene (5 bases). Germline V gives CDR1 LGHNA, CDR2 YSLEER. Trimming cost V 0 bases and J 3 bases, with 12 bases left between them. The CDR3 is 15 amino acids. The CDR3 protein is CASSQDEQARYEQYF. The DNA for the CDR3 is TGCGCCAGCAGCCAAGATGAACAGGCCCGCTACGAGCAGTACTTC.